The T cell receptor (beta chain) described here comes from a study of T cells in Graves' hyperthyroidism and ophthalmopathy. Regarding the study as a whole: The authors' 13 V-J model separated ophthalmopathy from stable hyperthyroidism. Most expanded thyroid clonotypes above 0.001 recurred in blood.

RNA transcripts served as the template for amplifying TCR beta CDR3 regions. The HTBI primer set was used in a first-round RT-PCR of the TCR CDR3. Via MiXCR, TCRdb re-called the multiplex PCR reads, giving one row per CDR3 protein. The repertoire includes about 200,000 distinct CDR3 sequences, approximately 16% of them detected once, and about 45% sits in the top ten. A remark on this clonotype: Its specificity is unknown.

Exclusion criteria comprised uncontrolled infection, other autoimmune disease, pregnancy or lactation. The authors obtained PBMCs from around 11 ml of fresh peripheral blood. The specimen was blood. The sequence was collected from a man in his forties with Graves' hyperthyroidism.

The CDR3 loop is CASSSRGVSETQYF. In nucleotides, the CDR3 is TGTGCCAGCAGCTCACGGGGGGTGAGTGAGACCCAGTACTTC. The V call is TRBV5-6, the J call TRBJ2-5; 7 nucleotides match TRBD2. The J segment lost 5 bases and the V segment lost 3 bases, leaving 7 bases of the junction unmatched. The CDR3 runs 14 residues. Germline CDR1 and CDR2: SGHDT and YYEEEE.